This T cell receptor (beta chain) was obtained from a study of T cell responses to AZD1222 COVID-19 vaccine. At the level of the study: Second-dose schedules of about 4 or about 12 weeks were combined. General study points: Donors were chiefly white British, with a greater number of females, and clonal diversity was perhaps underestimated.

As regards this clone: Its antigen is not known.

The repertoire was sequenced with immunoSEQ multiplex PCR; TCRdb's copy has only in-frame clones and lacks some. There are about 180,000 clones in the sample; roughly nine tenths occur only once, and 1.5% to 2% lies in the top ten. The V gene end was trimmed by 0 bases and the J gene end by 3 bases; junction bases not matched to a gene: 16. CDR3 length: 19 amino acids. Germline V CDR1 and CDR2: GTSNPN, SVGIG (reference sequence). The material was peripheral blood, obtained on day 0 of AZD1222 vaccination. The source is an adult in good health. The rearrangement links TRBV30 to TRBJ2-3, with 9 positions matching TRBD2. CDR3 residues: CAWSVLGGRAHSQTDTQYF. The CDR3 DNA reads as TGTGCCTGGAGTGTACTCGGCGGGAGGGCCCACTCGCAGACAGATACGCAGTATTTT.